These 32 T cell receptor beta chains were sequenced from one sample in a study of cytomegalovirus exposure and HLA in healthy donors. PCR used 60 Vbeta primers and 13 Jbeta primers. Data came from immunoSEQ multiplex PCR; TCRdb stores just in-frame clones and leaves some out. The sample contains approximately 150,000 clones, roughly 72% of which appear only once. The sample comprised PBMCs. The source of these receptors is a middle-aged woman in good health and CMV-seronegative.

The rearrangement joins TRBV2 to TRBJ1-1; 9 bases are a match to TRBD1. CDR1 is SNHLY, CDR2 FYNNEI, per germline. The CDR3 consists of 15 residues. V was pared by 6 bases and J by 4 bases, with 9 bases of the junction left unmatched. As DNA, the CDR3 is TGTGCCAGCAGACCCAGACAGGGGGGAGGCACTGAAGCTTTCTTT. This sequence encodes CASRPRQGGGTEAFF.

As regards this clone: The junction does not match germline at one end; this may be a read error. In DNA form, the CDR3 reads TGTGCTAGCAGCTCCGGAGGGGACCGGACAGAGACCCAGTACTTC. This codes for CASSSGGDRTETQYF. The chain carries TRBV7-7 and TRBJ2-5; D perhaps matches TRBD2 (6 bases). Germline values: CDR1 SSHAT, CDR2 FNYEAQ (reference sequence). CDR3 length equals 15 residues. Supplemented by reference TRBV7-7 and TRBJ2-5, the full variable domain reads GAGVSQSPRYKVTKRGQDVTLRCDPISSHATLYWYQQALGQGPEFLTYFNYEAQPDKSGLPSDRFSAERPEGSISTLTIQRTEQRDSAMYRCASSSGGDRTETQYFGPGTRLLVL.

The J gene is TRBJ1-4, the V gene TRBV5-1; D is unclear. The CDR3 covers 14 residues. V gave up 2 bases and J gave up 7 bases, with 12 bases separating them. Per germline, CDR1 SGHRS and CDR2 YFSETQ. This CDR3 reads CASSFGPAGEKLFF. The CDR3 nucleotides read TGCGCCAGCAGCTTCGGACCCGCGGGTGAAAAACTGTTTTTT.

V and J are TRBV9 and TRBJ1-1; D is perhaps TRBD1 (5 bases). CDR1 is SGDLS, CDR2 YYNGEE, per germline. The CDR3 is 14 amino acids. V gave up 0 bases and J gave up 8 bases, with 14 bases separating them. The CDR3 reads CASSVDARVGEAFF. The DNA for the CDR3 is TGTGCCAGCAGCGTAGACGCCAGGGTGGGGGAAGCTTTCTTT.

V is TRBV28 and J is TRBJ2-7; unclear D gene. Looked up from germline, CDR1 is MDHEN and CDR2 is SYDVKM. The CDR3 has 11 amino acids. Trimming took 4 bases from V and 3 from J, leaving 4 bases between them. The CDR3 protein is CASSYLYEQYF. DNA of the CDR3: TGTGCCAGCAGTTATCTCTACGAGCAGTACTTC.

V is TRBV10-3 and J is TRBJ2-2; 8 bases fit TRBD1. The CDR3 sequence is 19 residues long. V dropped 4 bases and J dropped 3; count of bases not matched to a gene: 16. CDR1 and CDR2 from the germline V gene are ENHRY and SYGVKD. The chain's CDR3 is CAISGSGQDMVGDTGELFF. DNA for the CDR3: TGTGCCATCAGTGGATCGGGACAGGACATGGTTGGGGACACCGGGGAGCTGTTTTTT.

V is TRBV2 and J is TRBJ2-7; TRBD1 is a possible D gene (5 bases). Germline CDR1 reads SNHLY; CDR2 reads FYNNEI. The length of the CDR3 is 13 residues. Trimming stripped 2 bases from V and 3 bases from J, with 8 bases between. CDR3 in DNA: TGTGCCAGCAGTGAAAGACAGTTCTACGAGCAGTACTTC. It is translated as CASSERQFYEQYF. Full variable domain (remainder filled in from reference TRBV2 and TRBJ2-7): EPEVTQTPSHQVTQMGQEVILRCVPISNHLYFYWYRQILGQKVEFLVSFYNNEISEKSEIFDDQFSVERPDGSNFTLKIRSTKLEDSAMYFCASSERQFYEQYFGPGTRLTVT.

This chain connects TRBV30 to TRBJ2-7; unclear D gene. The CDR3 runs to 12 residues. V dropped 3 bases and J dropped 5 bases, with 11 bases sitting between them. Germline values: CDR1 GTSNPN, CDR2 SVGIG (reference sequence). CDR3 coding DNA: TGTGCCTGGAGCCTCCCCCCGGACGAGCAGTACTTC. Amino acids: CAWSLPPDEQYF.

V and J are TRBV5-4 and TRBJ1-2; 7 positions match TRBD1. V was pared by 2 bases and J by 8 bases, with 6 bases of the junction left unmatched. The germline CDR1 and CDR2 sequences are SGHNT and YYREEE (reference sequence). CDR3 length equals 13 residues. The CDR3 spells CASSLKGTDGYTF. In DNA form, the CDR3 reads TGTGCCAGCAGCTTAAAGGGGACAGACGGCTACACCTTC.

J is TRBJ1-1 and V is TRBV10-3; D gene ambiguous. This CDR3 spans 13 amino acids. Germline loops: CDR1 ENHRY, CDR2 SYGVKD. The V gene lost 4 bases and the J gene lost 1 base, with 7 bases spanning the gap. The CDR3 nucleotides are TGTGCCATCAGTGGGCTTGGGAACACTGAAGCTTTCTTT. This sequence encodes CAISGLGNTEAFF.

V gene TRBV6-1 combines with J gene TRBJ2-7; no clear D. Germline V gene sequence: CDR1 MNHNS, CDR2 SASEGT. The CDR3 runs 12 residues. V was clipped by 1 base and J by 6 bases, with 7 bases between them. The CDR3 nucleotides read TGTGCCAGCAGTGAAGGTGTCGGCGAGCAGTACTTC. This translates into CASSEGVGEQYF.

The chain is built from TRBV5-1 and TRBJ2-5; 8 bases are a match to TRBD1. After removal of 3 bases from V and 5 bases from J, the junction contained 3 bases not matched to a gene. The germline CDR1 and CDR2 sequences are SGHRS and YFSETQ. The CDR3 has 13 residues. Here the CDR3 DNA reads TGCGCCAGCAGCTCAGGGGGCGCGGAGACCCAGTACTTC. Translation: CASSSGGAETQYF.

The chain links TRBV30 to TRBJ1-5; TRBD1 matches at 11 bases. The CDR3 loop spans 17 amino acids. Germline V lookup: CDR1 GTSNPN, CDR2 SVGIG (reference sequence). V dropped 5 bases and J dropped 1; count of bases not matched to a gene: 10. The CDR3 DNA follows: TGTGCCTGGGCTGGGACAGGGGGAGTGAGAAGCAATCAGCCCCAGCATTTT. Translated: CAWAGTGGVRSNQPQHF.

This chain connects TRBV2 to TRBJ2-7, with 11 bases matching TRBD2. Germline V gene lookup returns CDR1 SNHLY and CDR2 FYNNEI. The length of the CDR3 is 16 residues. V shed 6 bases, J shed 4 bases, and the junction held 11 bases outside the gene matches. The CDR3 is CASRSETSGRRYEQYF. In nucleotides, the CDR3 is TGTGCCAGCAGATCTGAAACTAGCGGGAGAAGGTACGAGCAGTACTTC.

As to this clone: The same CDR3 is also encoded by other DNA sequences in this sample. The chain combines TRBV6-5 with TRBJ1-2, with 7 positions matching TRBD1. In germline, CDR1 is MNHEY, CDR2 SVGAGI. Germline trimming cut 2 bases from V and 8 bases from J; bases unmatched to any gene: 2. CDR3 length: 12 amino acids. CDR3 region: CASSYIGGGYTF. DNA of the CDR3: TGTGCCAGCAGTTACATAGGGGGCGGCTACACCTTC.

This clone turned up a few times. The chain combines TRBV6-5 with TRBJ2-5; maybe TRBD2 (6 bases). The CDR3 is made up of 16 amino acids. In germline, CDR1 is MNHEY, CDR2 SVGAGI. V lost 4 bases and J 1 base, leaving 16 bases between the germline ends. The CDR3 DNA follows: TGTGCCAGCAGTTTGGCCTCGGGAGTGGGCCAAGAGACCCAGTACTTC. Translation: CASSLASGVGQETQYF.

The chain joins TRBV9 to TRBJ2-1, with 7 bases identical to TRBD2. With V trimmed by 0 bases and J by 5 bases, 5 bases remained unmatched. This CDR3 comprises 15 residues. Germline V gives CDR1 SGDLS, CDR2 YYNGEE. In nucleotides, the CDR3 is TGTGCCAGCAGCGTAGTACTAGCGACCCACAATGAGCAGTTCTTC. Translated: CASSVVLATHNEQFF.

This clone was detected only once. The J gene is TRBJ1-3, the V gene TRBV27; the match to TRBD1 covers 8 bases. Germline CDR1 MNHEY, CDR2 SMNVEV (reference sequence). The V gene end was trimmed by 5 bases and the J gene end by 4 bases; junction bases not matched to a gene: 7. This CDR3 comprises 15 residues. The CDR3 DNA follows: TGTGCCAGCAGTACCTTGACAGGGGTCGGAAACACCATATATTTT. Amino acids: CASSTLTGVGNTIYF.

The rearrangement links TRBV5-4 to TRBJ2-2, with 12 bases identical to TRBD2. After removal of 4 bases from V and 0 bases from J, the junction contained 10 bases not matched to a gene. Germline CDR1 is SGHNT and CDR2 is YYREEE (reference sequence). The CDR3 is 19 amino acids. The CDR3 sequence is CASSPTRTSGVANTGELFF. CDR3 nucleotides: TGTGCCAGCAGCCCGACCCGGACTAGCGGGGTCGCGAACACCGGGGAGCTGTTTTTT.

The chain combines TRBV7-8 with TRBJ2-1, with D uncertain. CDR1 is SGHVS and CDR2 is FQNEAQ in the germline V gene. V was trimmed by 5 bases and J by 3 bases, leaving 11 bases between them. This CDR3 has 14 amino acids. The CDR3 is CASSPNRVYNEQFF. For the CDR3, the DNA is TGTGCCAGCAGCCCGAATCGGGTCTACAATGAGCAGTTCTTC.

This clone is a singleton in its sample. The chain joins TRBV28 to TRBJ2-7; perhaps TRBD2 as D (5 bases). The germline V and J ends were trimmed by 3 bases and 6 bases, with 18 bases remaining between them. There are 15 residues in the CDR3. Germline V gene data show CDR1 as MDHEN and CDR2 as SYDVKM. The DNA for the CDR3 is TGTGCCAGCAGTTTGGTTCGTGGAGGATATGGCGAGCAGTACTTC. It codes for CASSLVRGGYGEQYF.

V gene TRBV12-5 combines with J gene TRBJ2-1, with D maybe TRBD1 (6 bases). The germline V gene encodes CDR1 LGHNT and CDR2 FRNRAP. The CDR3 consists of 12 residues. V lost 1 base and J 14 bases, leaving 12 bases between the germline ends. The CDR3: CASGLGGRQEFF. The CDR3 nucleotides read TGTGCTAGTGGTTTGGGAGGCAGACAGGAGTTCTTC.

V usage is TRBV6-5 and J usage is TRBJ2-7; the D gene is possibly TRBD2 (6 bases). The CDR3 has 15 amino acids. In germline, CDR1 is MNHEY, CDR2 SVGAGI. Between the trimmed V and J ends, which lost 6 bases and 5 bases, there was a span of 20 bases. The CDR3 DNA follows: TGTGCCAGCAGACCCTTCGGGACTTCATTGGACGAGCAGTACTTC. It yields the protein CASRPFGTSLDEQYF.

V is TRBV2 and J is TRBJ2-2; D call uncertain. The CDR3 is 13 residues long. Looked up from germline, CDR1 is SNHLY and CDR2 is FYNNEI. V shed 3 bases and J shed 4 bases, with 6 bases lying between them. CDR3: CASSDYFTGELFF. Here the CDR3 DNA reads TGTGCCAGCAGTGATTACTTCACCGGGGAGCTGTTTTTT.

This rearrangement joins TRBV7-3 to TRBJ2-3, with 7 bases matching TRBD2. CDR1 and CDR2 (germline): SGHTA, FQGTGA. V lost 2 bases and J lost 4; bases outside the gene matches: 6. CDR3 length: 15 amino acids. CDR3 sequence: CASSLAGASADTQYF. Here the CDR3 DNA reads TGTGCCAGCAGCTTAGCGGGAGCTAGTGCAGATACGCAGTATTTT. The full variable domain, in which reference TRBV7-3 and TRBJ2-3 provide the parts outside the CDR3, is GAGVSQTPSNKVTEKGKYVELRCDPISGHTALYWYRQSLGQGPEFLIYFQGTGAADDSGLPNDRFFAVRPEGSVSTLKIQRTERGDSAVYLCASSLAGASADTQYFGPGTRLTVL.

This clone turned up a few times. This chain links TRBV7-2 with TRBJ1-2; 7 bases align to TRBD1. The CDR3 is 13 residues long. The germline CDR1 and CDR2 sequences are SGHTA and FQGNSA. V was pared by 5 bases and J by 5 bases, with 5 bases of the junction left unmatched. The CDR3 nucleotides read TGTGCCAGCAGCCAGGGGGAATCTTATGGCTACACCTTC. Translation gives CASSQGESYGYTF.

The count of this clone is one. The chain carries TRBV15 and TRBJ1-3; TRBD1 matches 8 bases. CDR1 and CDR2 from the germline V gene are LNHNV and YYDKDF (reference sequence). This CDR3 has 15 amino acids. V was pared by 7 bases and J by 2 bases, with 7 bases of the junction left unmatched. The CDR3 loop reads CATTPDRAAGNTIYF. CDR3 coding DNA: TGTGCCACCACCCCGGACAGGGCCGCTGGAAACACCATATATTTT.

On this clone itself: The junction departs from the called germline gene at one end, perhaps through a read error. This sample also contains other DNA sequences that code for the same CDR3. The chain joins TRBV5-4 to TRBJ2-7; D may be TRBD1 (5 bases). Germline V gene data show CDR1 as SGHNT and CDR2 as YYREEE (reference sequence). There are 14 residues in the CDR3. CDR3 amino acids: CASSSKTDAYEQYF. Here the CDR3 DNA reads TGTGCCAGCAGCTCGAAGACAGACGCCTACGAGCAGTATTTC.

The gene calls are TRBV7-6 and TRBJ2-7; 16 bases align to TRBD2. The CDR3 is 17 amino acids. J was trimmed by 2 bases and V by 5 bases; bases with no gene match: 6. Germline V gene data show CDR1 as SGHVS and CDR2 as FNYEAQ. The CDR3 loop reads CASSPGTSGRAPYEQYF. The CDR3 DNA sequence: TGTGCCAGCAGCCCCGGGACTAGCGGGAGGGCTCCCTACGAGCAGTACTTC.

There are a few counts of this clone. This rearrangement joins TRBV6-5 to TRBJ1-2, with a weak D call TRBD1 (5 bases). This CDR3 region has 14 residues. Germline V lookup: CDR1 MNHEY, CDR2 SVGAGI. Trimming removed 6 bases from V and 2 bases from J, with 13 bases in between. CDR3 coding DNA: TGTGCCAGCAGCGTCCTAGGGGTCAACTATGGCTACACCTTC. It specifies CASSVLGVNYGYTF.

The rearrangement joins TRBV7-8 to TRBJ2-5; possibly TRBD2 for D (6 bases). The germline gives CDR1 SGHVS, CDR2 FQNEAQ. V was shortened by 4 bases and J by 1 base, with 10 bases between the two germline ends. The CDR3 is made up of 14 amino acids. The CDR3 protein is CASSSRDFQETQYF. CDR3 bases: TGTGCCAGCAGCTCACGGGACTTCCAAGAGACCCAGTACTTC.

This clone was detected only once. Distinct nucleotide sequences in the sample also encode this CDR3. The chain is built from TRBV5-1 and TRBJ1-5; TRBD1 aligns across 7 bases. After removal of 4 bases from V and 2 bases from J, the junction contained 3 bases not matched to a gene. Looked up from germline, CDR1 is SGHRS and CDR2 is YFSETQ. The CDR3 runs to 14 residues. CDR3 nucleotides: TGCGCCAGCAGCCTAGGGACAGGCAATCAGCCCCAGCATTTT. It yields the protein CASSLGTGNQPQHF.